Listed below are T cell receptor beta chains from one sample, sequenced in a study of shared clonotypes between healthy human individuals. Sequencing used immunoSEQ multiplex PCR; TCRdb keeps in-frame clones, though not all of them. The table shows some 700,000 clones, with about 92% occurring only once. Input material: memory CD8+ T cells from PBMCs. The receptors come from a man aged 18 to 35 in good health. Some clones in this sample may be carry-over from other donors' samples. Both conserved end residues are part of each CDR3. A D gene is named only where the DNA matches it firmly. Only part of the rows carry a size: once, few, many, or a class if the clone is expanded.

V gene,clone size,D gene,J gene,CDR3 DNA,CDR3 protein
TRBV9,.,.,TRBJ1-1,TGTGCCAGCAGCGGTGACAGGCCTACCTCGAGTGAAGCTTTCTTT,CASSGDRPTSSEAFF
TRBV30,once,TRBD1,TRBJ2-5,TGTGCCTCCACATTAGGGGACAGTCAAGAGGCCCAGTACTTC,CASTLGDSQEAQYF
TRBV7-9,.,.,TRBJ1-5,TGTGCCAGCAGCATTCAGGGGTATAGCAATCAGCCCCAGCATTTT,CASSIQGYSNQPQHF
TRBV5-1,.,.,TRBJ2-1,TGCGCCAGCAGGGGGTTCTCCTACAATGAGCAGTTCTTC,CASRGFSYNEQFF
TRBV6-1,.,.,TRBJ1-1,TGTGCCAGCAACTCACAGGGGAACACTGAAGCTTTCTTT,CASNSQGNTEAFF
TRBV5-4,once,.,TRBJ1-1,TGTGCCAGCAGCTTCGGAAACGAAGCTTTCTTT,CASSFGNEAFF
TRBV5-1,.,.,TRBJ2-7,TGCGCCAGCAGCTTGACCGGGACGGAATACGAGCAGTACTTC,CASSLTGTEYEQYF
TRBV7-9,.,.,TRBJ2-3,TGTGCCAGCGGGTTGCCCGGGGAACCCACAGATACGCAGTATTTT,CASGLPGEPTDTQYF
TRBV30,.,TRBD2,TRBJ2-7,TGTGCCTGGAGTGTACTGGCTAGCGGGGGCTCCTACGAGCAGTACTTC,CAWSVLASGGSYEQYF
TRBV11-2,once,.,TRBJ2-5,TGTGCCAGCAGCCCGTATTCGGAGACCCAGTACTTC,CASSPYSETQYF
TRBV27,.,.,TRBJ2-3,TGTGCCAGCAGTTTGTGGGGGCAGTACACAGATACGCAGTATTTT,CASSLWGQYTDTQYF
TRBV27,few,.,TRBJ1-1,TGTGCCAGCCAAAGACAGCGAGGGAACACTGAAGCTTTCTTT,CASQRQRGNTEAFF
TRBV21-1,.,.,TRBJ1-5,TGTGCCAGCAGCAAAGATCAGGCTGGGGGCAATCAGCCCCAGCATTTT,CASSKDQAGGNQPQHF
TRBV5-4,once,TRBD2,TRBJ2-1,TGTGCCAGCAGCTTGGGGATTCGTAGCGGGAGCGTCCTAGATGAGCAGTTCTTC,CASSLGIRSGSVLDEQFF
TRBV6-1,.,TRBD1,TRBJ1-3,TGTGCCAGCAGCGAGACAGGGTCTGGAAACACCATATATTTT,CASSETGSGNTIYF
TRBV27,.,.,TRBJ1-6,TGTGCCAGCAGTTTATCGGCTGGGGGAGCTAATTCACCCCTCCACTTT,CASSLSAGGANSPLHF
TRBV11-2,.,.,TRBJ2-7,TGTGCCAGCAGCTCGACCAGGTTGGGCTCCTACGAGCAGTACTTC,CASSSTRLGSYEQYF
TRBV6-5,.,TRBD1,TRBJ2-5,TGTGCCAGCAGTTACTTGGGGACAGACCTCCGAGAGACCCAGTACTTC,CASSYLGTDLRETQYF
TRBV11-2,.,TRBD1,TRBJ1-5,TGTGCCAGCAGCGCCAACAGGGGGCTCGATCAGCCCCAGCATTTT,CASSANRGLDQPQHF
TRBV25-1,.,TRBD1,TRBJ1-2,TGTGCCAGCAGTGAAAGGGGGCAGACTGACTACACCTTC,CASSERGQTDYTF
TRBV27,.,TRBD2,TRBJ2-5,TGTGCCAGCAGTTTATTTTTTGGTAGCGGGGCCCAAGAGACCCAGTACTTC,CASSLFFGSGAQETQYF
TRBV27,.,.,TRBJ2-1,TGTGCCAGCAGTTTAGGGGCAGGGGACCACTACAATGAGCAGTTCTTC,CASSLGAGDHYNEQFF
TRBV28,.,.,TRBJ1-2,TGTGCCAGCAGTTTAGTTACGGGAGGGGGCTACACCTTC,CASSLVTGGGYTF
TRBV7-9,once,TRBD2,TRBJ2-7,TGTGCCAGCAGCCGGACTAGCGGGAGCTCCTACGAGCAGTACTTC,CASSRTSGSSYEQYF
TRBV19,once,TRBD1,TRBJ1-5,TGTGCCAGTGGGTACAGGGGAAACAATCAGCCCCAGCATTTT,CASGYRGNNQPQHF
TRBV6-5,few,TRBD1,TRBJ2-5,TGTGCCAGCAAAGGACAGGGACATACAGAGACCCAGTACTTC,CASKGQGHTETQYF
TRBV6-5,.,.,TRBJ2-7,TGTGCCAGCAGTCCCCCCCACGGGTCAAGGAACGAGCAGTACTTC,CASSPPHGSRNEQYF
TRBV13,once,.,TRBJ2-1,TGTGCCAGCAGCACAACCGGGACTGGGTCCTACAATGAGCAGTTCTTC,CASSTTGTGSYNEQFF
TRBV14,.,TRBD2,TRBJ2-6,TGTGCCAGCAGCCCAACCCTACGGGGGGAATGGGGCGGGGCCAACGTCCTGACTTTC,CASSPTLRGEWGGANVLTF
TRBV6-6,.,TRBD2,TRBJ2-2,TGTGCCAGCGACGAAGCGGGAGTTAACGGGGAGCTGTTTTTT,CASDEAGVNGELFF
TRBV19,.,TRBD1,TRBJ1-1,TGTGCCAGTAGTCTAGGGGGCATGAACACTGAAGCTTTCTTT,CASSLGGMNTEAFF
TRBV11-2,.,TRBD2,TRBJ2-2,TGTGCCAGCAGTCATCGAACCGGGACTAGCGGGAGTGCCGGGGAGCTGTTTTTT,CASSHRTGTSGSAGELFF
TRBV29-1,once,.,TRBJ2-3,TGCAGCGTTGAAGACCCCGGCAGGGCAGATACGCAGTATTTT,CSVEDPGRADTQYF
TRBV5-4,.,TRBD1,TRBJ1-1,TGTGCCAGCAGGGACGGACAGGGTCTGAACACTGAAGCTTTCTTT,CASRDGQGLNTEAFF
TRBV28,.,TRBD1,TRBJ1-2,TGTGCCAGCAGTCGCCCCGGACAGGCGACGAACTATGGCTACACCTTC,CASSRPGQATNYGYTF
TRBV27,.,.,TRBJ2-3,TGTGCCAGCAGTCCCTGGGTAGGGCGGCGGCGCACAGATACGCAGTATTTT,CASSPWVGRRRTDTQYF
TRBV7-9,.,.,TRBJ2-5,TGTGCCAGCAGCCCGGGGGTTCTAAGGGCAGGCCAAGAGACCCAGTACTTC,CASSPGVLRAGQETQYF
TRBV28,.,.,TRBJ2-7,TGTGCCAGCAGTTTTTCGGCAGTTCCCTACGAGCAGTACTTC,CASSFSAVPYEQYF
TRBV7-3,many,.,TRBJ1-2,TGTGCCAGCAGCTTAATTGGAGCCGACTGGGGTGGCTACACCTTC,CASSLIGADWGGYTF